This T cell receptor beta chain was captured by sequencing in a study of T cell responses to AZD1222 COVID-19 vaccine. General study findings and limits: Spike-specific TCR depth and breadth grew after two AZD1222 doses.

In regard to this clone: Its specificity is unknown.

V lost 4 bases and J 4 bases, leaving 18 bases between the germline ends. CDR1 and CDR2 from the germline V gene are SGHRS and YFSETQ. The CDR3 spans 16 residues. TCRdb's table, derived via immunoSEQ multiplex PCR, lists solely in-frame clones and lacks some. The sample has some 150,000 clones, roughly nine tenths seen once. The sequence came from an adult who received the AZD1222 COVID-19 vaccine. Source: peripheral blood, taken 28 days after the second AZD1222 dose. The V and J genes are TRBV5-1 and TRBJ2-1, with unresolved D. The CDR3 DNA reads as TGCGCCAGCAGCCCCGGCGACTTGGCCCATTACAATGAGCAGTTCTTC. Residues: CASSPGDLAHYNEQFF.